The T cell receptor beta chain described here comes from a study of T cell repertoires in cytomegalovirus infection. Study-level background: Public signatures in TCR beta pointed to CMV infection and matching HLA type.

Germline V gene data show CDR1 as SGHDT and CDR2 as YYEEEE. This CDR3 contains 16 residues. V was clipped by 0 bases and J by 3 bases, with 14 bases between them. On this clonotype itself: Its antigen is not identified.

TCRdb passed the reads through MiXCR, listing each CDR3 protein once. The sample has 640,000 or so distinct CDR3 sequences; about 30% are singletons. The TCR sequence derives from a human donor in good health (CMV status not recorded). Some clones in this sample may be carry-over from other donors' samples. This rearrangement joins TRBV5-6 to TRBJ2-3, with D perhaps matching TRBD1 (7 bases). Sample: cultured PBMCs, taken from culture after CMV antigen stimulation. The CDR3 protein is CASSLAGGGATDTQYF. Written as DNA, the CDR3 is TGTGCCAGCAGCTTGGCCGGAGGGGGCGCAACAGATACGCAGTATTTT.